One and the same sample provided the 22 T cell receptor beta chains below, sequenced in a study of blood T cell repertoires in COVID-19. Measured with immunoSEQ multiplex PCR; TCRdb has only the in-frame clones, and not every one. The data hold around 220,000 clones, with 65% to 85% observed a single time. Sequenced input: PBMCs or T cells enriched from blood (not recorded which). These receptors all stem from a woman aged 40 to 50 with acute COVID-19.

This chain links TRBV24-1 with TRBJ1-1; TRBD1 might be the D (5 bases). Trimming took 4 bases from V and 1 from J, leaving 9 bases between them. Germline V lookup: CDR1 KGHDR, CDR2 SFDVKD. The CDR3 has 14 residues. CDR3 region: CATSDGGGNTEAFF. CDR3 nucleotides: TGTGCCACCAGTGACGGGGGGGGGAACACTGAAGCTTTCTTT.

The V gene is TRBV9, the J gene TRBJ2-5, with D maybe TRBD2 (6 bases). Germline-derived CDR1 and CDR2 are SGDLS and YYNGEE. CDR3 length equals 16 residues. Trimming left V 3 bases short and J 4 bases short, with 19 bases between. This CDR3 reads CASSAGPTGGAETQYF. CDR3 DNA sequence: TGTGCCAGCAGCGCAGGACCGACCGGGGGTGCAGAGACCCAGTACTTC.

V is TRBV30 and J is TRBJ2-7; no reliable D call. Germline V CDR1 and CDR2: GTSNPN, SVGIG (reference sequence). V was clipped by 0 bases and J by 4 bases, with 13 bases between them. The CDR3 runs 14 residues. The CDR3 nucleotides are TGTGCCTGGAGTGTCCGCGCGGCAGCGTACGAGCAGTACTTC. The encoded protein is CAWSVRAAAYEQYF. Based on the CDR3 plus reference TRBV30 and TRBJ2-7, the full variable domain is SQTIHQWPATLVQPVGSPLSLECTVEGTSNPNLYWYRQAAGRGLQLLFYSVGIGQISSEVPQNLSASRPQDRQFILSSKKLLLSDSGFYLCAWSVRAAAYEQYFGPGTRLTVT.

J is TRBJ2-1 and V is TRBV27; tentative D call: TRBD2 (5 bases). V dropped 5 bases and J dropped 0 bases, with 14 bases sitting between them. Germline V gene data show CDR1 as MNHEY and CDR2 as SMNVEV (reference sequence). The CDR3 spans 16 residues. CDR3: CASSPWTRSSYNEQFF. CDR3 nucleotide sequence: TGTGCCAGCAGTCCCTGGACTCGTAGCTCCTACAATGAGCAGTTCTTC.

The chain recombines TRBV30 with TRBJ2-2; D possibly corresponds to TRBD2 (6 bases). CDR3 size: 16 residues. Germline CDR1 and CDR2: GTSNPN and SVGIG (reference sequence). Trimming took off 5 bases at V and 6 bases at J, with 22 bases between the two ends. The CDR3 is CAWARDSGFQAGELFF. The CDR3 nucleotides read TGTGCCTGGGCCCGGGACTCCGGTTTTCAGGCCGGGGAGCTGTTTTTT.

V gene TRBV13 combines with J gene TRBJ2-6; maybe TRBD1 (5 bases). The CDR3 is 14 amino acids. Trimming removed 2 bases at V and 7 bases at J, with 9 bases between. Germline loops: CDR1 PRHDT, CDR2 FYEKMQ (reference sequence). The CDR3 sequence: CASSLPGNANVLTF. In DNA, the CDR3 is TGTGCCAGCAGCTTACCAGGGAACGCCAACGTCCTGACTTTC.

V usage is TRBV25-1 and J usage is TRBJ1-5; D not certain. The germline V gene has CDR1 MGHDK and CDR2 SYGVNS. Trimming took 4 bases from V and 3 from J, leaving 16 bases between them. This CDR3 has 16 amino acids. CDR3 DNA: TGTGCCAGCAGTGGTTGGTTGCGCACCCACAATCAGCCCCAGCATTTT. It codes for CASSGWLRTHNQPQHF.

Comments on this clone: This CDR3 is also generated by other DNA sequences in the sample. This chain connects TRBV5-1 to TRBJ2-3; 11 bases align to TRBD2. V lost 0 bases, J lost 0 bases, and 0 bases stayed unmatched. The germline CDR1 and CDR2 sequences are SGHRS and YFSETQ. There are 16 residues in the CDR3. CDR3 region: CASSLGLAGSTDTQYF. The CDR3 DNA follows: TGCGCCAGCAGCTTGGGACTAGCGGGAAGCACAGATACGCAGTATTTT.

CDR3: CASSHRTGKAGYGYTF. As DNA, the CDR3 is TGCGCCAGCAGCCACCGAACGGGAAAGGCTGGCTATGGCTACACCTTC. J is TRBJ1-2 and V is TRBV4-1; unclear D gene. Germline CDR1 is MGHRA and CDR2 is YSYEKL. V shed 3 bases and J shed 4 bases, with 18 bases lying between them. The CDR3 loop spans 16 amino acids.

The rearrangement uses TRBV2 and TRBJ2-5; no clear D gene. Germline assignment: CDR1 SNHLY and CDR2 FYNNEI. The CDR3 runs 12 residues. V was trimmed by 0 bases and J by 6 bases, leaving 5 bases between them. The CDR3 protein is CASSEARKTQYF. The CDR3 DNA follows: TGTGCCAGCAGTGAAGCGAGGAAGACCCAGTACTTC.

The CDR3 bases are TGTGCCAGCAGTGAAAATGGGGAGTGGGCTTTCTTT. This gives the protein CASSENGEWAFF. V usage is TRBV2 and J usage is TRBJ1-1; no definite D call. Germline V gives CDR1 SNHLY, CDR2 FYNNEI. There are 12 residues in the CDR3. Between the trimmed V and J ends, which lost 2 bases and 11 bases, there was a span of 12 bases.

With regard to this clone: The same CDR3 arises from other DNA sequences in this sample as well. V usage is TRBV5-1 and J usage is TRBJ1-4; 8 nucleotides line up with TRBD1. V lost 2 bases and J lost 7; bases outside the gene matches: 4. The length of the CDR3 is 14 residues. Germline CDR1 reads SGHRS; CDR2 reads YFSETQ. CDR3 nucleotide sequence: TGCGCCAGCAGCTTCGGACAGGGTGGTGAAAAACTGTTTTTT. As protein: CASSFGQGGEKLFF.

The chain recombines TRBV7-8 with TRBJ2-1; D gene ambiguous. V shed 1 base and J shed 12 bases, with 13 bases lying between them. Looked up from germline, CDR1 is SGHVS and CDR2 is FQNEAQ. CDR3 length equals 13 residues. The CDR3 loop is CASSLVVGRSQFF. Written as DNA, the CDR3 is TGTGCCAGCAGCTTAGTTGTGGGCAGATCGCAGTTCTTC.

The chain joins TRBV3-1 (or the pseudogene TRBV3-2) to TRBJ2-3, with 12 bases identical to TRBD2. The V segment lost 4 bases and the J segment 5 bases; nucleotides outside the gene matches: 7. CDR1 and CDR2 (germline): LGHDT, YNNKEL (reference sequence). This CDR3 is built from 16 residues. The CDR3 DNA reads TGTGCCAGCAGCCGGTCGACTAGCGGGAGTCTAGATACGCAGTATTTT. Translated, it gives CASSRSTSGSLDTQYF.

The chain recombines TRBV4-3 with TRBJ2-4; TRBD2 aligns across 7 bases. The germline V gene encodes CDR1 LGHNA and CDR2 YSLEER. This CDR3 comprises 17 residues. J lost 7 bases, V lost 0 bases, and 12 bases had no gene match. The CDR3 nucleotides read TGCGCCAGCAGCCAAGATCCCCCTCCGGGAGGTAACAACATTCAGTACTTC. As protein: CASSQDPPPGGNNIQYF.

This clone was detected a few times. The chain recombines TRBV7-2 with TRBJ2-7, with unresolved D. This CDR3 comprises 12 residues. V was pared by 0 bases and J by 6 bases, with 6 bases between. CDR1 and CDR2 from the germline V gene are SGHTA and FQGNSA. The CDR3 protein is CASSLAPSEQYF. As DNA, the CDR3 is TGTGCCAGCAGCTTAGCACCGAGCGAGCAGTACTTC.

The V gene is TRBV11-3, the J gene TRBJ1-6, with a tentative D call TRBD1 (6 bases). The CDR3 is 13 residues long. With 1 base removed from V and 14 bases from J, the gap between germline ends came to 12 bases. CDR1 and CDR2 from the germline V gene are SGHNT and YENEEA. CDR3 bases: TGTGCCAGCAGCTTAGGGACACAGGGCACCCTCCACTTT. The encoded protein is CASSLGTQGTLHF.

CDR3 residues: CASTGRYGYTF. The CDR3 DNA reads TGTGCCAGCACAGGGAGGTATGGCTACACCTTC. The V gene is TRBV28, the J gene TRBJ1-2; D is perhaps TRBD1 (5 bases). The germline gives CDR1 MDHEN, CDR2 SYDVKM. The CDR3 has 11 residues. V was cut by 7 bases and J by 5 bases, with 8 bases left in between.

This rearrangement joins TRBV7-3 to TRBJ1-1, with D hard to call. The CDR3 runs 13 residues. The V end lost 5 bases, the J end lost 2 bases, and 9 bases lay between the germline ends. Germline V lookup: CDR1 SGHTA, CDR2 FQGTGA. The CDR3 DNA follows: TGTGCCAGCAGCACTCAACCCAACACTGAAGCTTTCTTT. Translating gives CASSTQPNTEAFF. Using reference TRBV7-3 and TRBJ1-1 for the parts outside the CDR3, the full variable domain is GAGVSQTPSNKVTEKGKYVELRCDPISGHTALYWYRQSLGQGPEFLIYFQGTGAADDSGLPNDRFFAVRPEGSVSTLKIQRTERGDSAVYLCASSTQPNTEAFFGQGTRLTVV.

The V gene is TRBV12-3 or TRBV12-4, the J gene TRBJ1-4; D not resolved. V was clipped by 3 bases and J by 8 bases, with 7 bases between them. The CDR3 is made up of 12 amino acids. CDR3 in amino acids: CASSFRQEKLFF. As DNA, the CDR3 is TGTGCCAGCAGTTTCAGACAAGAAAAACTGTTTTTT.

This clone appeared a single time. The same CDR3 can be traced to other DNA sequences in this sample. V is TRBV3-1 (or the pseudogene TRBV3-2) and J is TRBJ1-2; TRBD1 might be the D (6 bases). Trimming stripped 1 base from V and 2 bases from J, with 8 bases between. The CDR3 length is 14 residues. Germline V lookup: CDR1 LGHDT, CDR2 YNNKEL (reference sequence). The CDR3, as DNA: TGTGCCAGCAGCCAAGGAGGACAGAACTATGGCTACACCTTC. Its protein product is CASSQGGQNYGYTF.

This chain uses TRBV6-4 with TRBJ2-3; TRBD1 aligns across 7 bases. The trim removed 0 bases at V and 4 bases at J, leaving 4 bases unmatched. The germline V gene has CDR1 MRHNA and CDR2 SNTAGT. The CDR3 is 15 amino acids. The CDR3 DNA reads as TGTGCCAGCAGTGACTCGCAGGGGGAGCCAGATACGCAGTATTTT. Protein: CASSDSQGEPDTQYF.